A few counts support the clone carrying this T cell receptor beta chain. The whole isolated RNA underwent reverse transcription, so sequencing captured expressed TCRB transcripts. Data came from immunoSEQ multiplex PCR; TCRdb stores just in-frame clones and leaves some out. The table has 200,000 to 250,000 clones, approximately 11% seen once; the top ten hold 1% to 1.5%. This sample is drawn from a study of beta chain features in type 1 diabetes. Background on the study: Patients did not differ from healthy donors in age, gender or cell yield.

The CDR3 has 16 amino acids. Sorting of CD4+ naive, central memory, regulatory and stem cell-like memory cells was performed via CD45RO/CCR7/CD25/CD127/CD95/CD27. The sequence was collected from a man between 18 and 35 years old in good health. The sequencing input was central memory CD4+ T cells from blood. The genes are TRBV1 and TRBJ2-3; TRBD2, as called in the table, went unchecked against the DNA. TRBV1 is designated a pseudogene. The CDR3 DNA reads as TGCACCAGCAGCGGTGGGGGAGGGCCTAGCACAGATACGCAGTATTTT. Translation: CTSSGGGGPSTDTQYF.